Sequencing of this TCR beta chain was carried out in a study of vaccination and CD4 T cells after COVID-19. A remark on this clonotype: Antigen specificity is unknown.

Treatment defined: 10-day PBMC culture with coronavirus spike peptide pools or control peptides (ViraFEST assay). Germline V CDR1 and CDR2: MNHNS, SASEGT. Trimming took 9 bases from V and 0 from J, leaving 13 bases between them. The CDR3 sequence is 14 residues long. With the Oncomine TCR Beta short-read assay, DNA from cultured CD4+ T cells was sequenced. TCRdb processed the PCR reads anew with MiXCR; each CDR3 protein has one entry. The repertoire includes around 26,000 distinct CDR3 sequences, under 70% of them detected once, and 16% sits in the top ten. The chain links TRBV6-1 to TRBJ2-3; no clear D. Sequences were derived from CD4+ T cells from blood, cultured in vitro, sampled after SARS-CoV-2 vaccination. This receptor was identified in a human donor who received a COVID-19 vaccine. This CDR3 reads CASRLLHSTDTQYF. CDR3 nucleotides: TGTGCCAGTAGACTCCTCCATAGCACAGATACGCAGTATTTT.